This T cell receptor beta chain is from a study of cytomegalovirus exposure and HLA in healthy donors. Study-level findings and limits: Earlier analysis yielded a pattern in which most TCR beta V segments were productive about 90% or about 30% of the time.

The study ran its PCR with 60 Vbeta and 13 Jbeta primers. Generated by immunoSEQ multiplex PCR, the TCRdb table keeps only in-frame clones and is missing some. This sample yields 100,000 or so clones, of which 79% are seen a single time; under 5% belongs to the top ten. V shed 5 bases, J shed 4 bases, and the junction held 6 bases outside the gene matches. The CDR3 contains 15 residues. CDR1 is WSHSY, CDR2 SAAADI, per germline. As to this clone: Its target is not known.

The sample consisted of PBMCs. J is TRBJ2-1 and V is TRBV10-2, with 9 nucleotides matching TRBD1. This clonotype originated in a female donor in good health and CMV-seropositive. The CDR3 spells CASSKPGQGYNEQFF. CDR3 bases: TGCGCCAGCAGTAAACCGGGACAGGGATACAATGAGCAGTTCTTC.